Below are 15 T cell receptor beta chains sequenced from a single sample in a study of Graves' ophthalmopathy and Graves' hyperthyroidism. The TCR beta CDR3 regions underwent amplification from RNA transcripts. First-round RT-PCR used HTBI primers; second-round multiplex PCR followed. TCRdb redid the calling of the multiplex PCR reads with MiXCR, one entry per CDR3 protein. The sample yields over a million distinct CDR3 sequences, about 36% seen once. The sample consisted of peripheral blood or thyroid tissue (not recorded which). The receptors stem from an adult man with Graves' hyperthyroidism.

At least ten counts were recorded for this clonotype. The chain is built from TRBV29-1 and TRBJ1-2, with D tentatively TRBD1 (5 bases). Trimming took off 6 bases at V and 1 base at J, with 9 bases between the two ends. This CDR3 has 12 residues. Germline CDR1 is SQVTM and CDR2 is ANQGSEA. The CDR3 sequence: CSVVTVNYGYTF. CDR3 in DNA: TGCAGCGTAGTGACAGTTAACTATGGCTACACCTTC.

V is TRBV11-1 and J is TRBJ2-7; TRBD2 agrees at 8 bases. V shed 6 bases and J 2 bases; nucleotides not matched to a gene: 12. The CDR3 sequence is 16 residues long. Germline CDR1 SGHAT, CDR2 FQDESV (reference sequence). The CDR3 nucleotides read TGTGCCAGCAGTTACTCCTTAGCGGGGTATACCTACGAGCAGTACTTC. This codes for CASSYSLAGYTYEQYF.

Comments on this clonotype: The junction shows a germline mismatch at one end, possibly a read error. The CDR3, as DNA: TGTGCCAGCTTCCCTTTTATTCCTTGGGGGATGGTGGCCGGGGAGCTCTTTTTT. This sequence encodes CASFPFIPWGMVAGELFF. The chain combines TRBV12-3 or TRBV12-4 with TRBJ2-2; TRBD1 or TRBD2 may be the D gene (5 bases each). There are 18 residues in the CDR3.

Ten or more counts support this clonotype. Here the CDR3 DNA reads TGCAGCGTTGAAGAAACGGCCCTGAGCTACACCTTC. It specifies CSVEETALSYTF. J is TRBJ1-2 and V is TRBV29-1; D not certain. Germline V gene lookup returns CDR1 SQVTM and CDR2 ANQGSEA. Between the trimmed V and J ends, which lost 0 bases and 9 bases, there was a span of 11 bases. This CDR3 has 12 residues. The full variable domain, its missing parts supplied by reference TRBV29-1 and TRBJ1-2, is SAVISQKPSRDICQRGTSLTIQCQVDSQVTMMFWYRQQPGQSLTLIATANQGSEATYESGFVIDKFPISRPNLTFSTLTVSNMSPEDSSIYLCSVEETALSYTFGSGTRLTVV.

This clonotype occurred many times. This CDR3 reads CASSLKGERGYTF. CDR3 DNA: TGTGCCAGCAGCTTGAAAGGGGAGAGGGGCTACACCTTC. The V gene is TRBV7-2, the J gene TRBJ1-2, with a tentative D call TRBD1 (5 bases). The CDR3 contains 13 residues. Germline V gives CDR1 SGHTA, CDR2 FQGNSA. Trimming removed 3 bases from V and 8 bases from J, with 13 bases in between. The entire variable domain, with the rest obtained from reference TRBV7-2 and TRBJ1-2, is as follows: GAGVSQSPSNKVTEKGKDVELRCDPISGHTALYWYRQSLGQGLEFLIYFQGNSAPDKSGLPSDRFSAERTGGSVSTLTIQRTQQEDSAVYLCASSLKGERGYTFGSGTRLTVV.

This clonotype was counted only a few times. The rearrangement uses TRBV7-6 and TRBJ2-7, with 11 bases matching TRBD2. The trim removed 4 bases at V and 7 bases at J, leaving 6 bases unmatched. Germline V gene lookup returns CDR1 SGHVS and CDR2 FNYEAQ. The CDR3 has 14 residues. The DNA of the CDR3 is TGTGCCAGCAGCTATAGCGGGGGGGGGAATGAGCAGTACTTC. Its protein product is CASSYSGGGNEQYF.

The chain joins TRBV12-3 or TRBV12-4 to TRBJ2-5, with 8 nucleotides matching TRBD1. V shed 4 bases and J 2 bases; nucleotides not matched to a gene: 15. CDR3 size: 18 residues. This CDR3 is CASSYSMSGGTGQETQYF. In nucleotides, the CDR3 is TGTGCCAGCAGTTACTCGATGTCAGGCGGGACAGGACAAGAGACCCAGTACTTC.

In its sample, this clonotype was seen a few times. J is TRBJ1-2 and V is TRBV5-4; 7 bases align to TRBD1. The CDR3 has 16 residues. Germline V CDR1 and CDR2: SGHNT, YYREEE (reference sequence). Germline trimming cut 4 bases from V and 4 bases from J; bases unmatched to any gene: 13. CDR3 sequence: CASSQAGGPGGYGYTF. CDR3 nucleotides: TGTGCCAGCAGCCAGGCGGGAGGTCCAGGGGGCTATGGCTACACCTTC.

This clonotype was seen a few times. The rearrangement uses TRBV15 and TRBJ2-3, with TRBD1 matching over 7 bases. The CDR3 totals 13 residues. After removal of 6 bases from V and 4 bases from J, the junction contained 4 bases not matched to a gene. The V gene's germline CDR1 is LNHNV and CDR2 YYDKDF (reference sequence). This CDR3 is CATRLQGADTQYF. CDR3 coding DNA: TGTGCCACCAGGCTCCAGGGGGCAGATACGCAGTATTTT.

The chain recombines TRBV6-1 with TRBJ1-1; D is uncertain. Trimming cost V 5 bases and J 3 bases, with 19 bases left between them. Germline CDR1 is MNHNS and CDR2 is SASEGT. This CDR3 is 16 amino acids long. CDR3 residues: CASSRIGHSSDTEAFF. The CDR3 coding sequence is TGTGCCAGCAGTCGAATAGGCCATTCGTCCGACACTGAAGCTTTCTTT.

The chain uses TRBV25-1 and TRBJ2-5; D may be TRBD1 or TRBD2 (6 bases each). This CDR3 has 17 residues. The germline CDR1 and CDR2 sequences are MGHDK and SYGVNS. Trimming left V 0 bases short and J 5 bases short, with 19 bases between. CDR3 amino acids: CASSEYRDKRAGETQYF. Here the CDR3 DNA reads TGTGCCAGCAGTGAATATAGGGACAAGCGGGCTGGGGAGACCCAGTACTTC.

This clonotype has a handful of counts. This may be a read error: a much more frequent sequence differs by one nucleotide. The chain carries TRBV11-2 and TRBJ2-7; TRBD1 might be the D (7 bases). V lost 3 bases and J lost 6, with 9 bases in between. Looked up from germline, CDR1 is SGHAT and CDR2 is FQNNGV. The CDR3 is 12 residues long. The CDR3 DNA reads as TGTGCCAGCAGCTTCCAGGGGGGCGAGCAGTACTTC. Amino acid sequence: CASSFQGGEQYF. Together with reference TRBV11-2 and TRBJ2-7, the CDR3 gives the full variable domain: EAGVAQSPRYKIIEKRQSVAFWCNPISGHATLYWYQQILGQGPKLLIQFQNNGVVDDSQLPKDRFSAERLKGVDSTLKIQPAKLEDSAVYLCASSFQGGEQYFGPGTRLTVT.

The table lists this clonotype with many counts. DNA of the CDR3: TGTGCCACCAGTGATGCGGGACAGACCTATGGCTACACCTTC. Its protein is CATSDAGQTYGYTF. The V and J genes are TRBV24-1 and TRBJ1-2, with 7 nucleotides matching TRBD1. Germline CDR1 KGHDR, CDR2 SFDVKD. CDR3 length: 14 residues. Trimming took 3 bases from V and 4 from J; bases not matched to a gene: 4.

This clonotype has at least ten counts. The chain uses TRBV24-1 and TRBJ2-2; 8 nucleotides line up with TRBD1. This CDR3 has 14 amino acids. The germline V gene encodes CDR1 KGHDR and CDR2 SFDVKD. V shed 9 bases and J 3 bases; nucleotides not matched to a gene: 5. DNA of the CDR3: TGTGCCACCGCAGGGGGCGCGGACACCGGGGAGCTGTTTTTT. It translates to CATAGGADTGELFF.

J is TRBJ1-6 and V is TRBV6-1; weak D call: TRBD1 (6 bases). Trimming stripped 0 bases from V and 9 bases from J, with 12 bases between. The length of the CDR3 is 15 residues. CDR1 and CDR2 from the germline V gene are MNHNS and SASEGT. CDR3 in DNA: TGTGCCAGCAGTGAAGCGGGCAGGGGAGGTTCACCCCTCCACTTT. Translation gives CASSEAGRGGSPLHF.